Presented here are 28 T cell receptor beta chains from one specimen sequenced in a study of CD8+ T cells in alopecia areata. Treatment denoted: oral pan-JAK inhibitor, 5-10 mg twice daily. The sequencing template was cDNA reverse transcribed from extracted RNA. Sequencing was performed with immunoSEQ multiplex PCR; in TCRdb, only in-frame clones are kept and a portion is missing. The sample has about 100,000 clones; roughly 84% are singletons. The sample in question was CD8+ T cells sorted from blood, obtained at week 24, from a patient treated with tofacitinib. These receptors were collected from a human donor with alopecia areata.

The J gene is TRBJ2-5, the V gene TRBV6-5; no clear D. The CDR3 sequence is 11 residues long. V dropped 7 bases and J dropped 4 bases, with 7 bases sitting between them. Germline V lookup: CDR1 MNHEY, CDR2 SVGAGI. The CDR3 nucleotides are TGTGCCAGCACGGGTCGAGAGACCCAGTACTTC. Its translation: CASTGRETQYF.

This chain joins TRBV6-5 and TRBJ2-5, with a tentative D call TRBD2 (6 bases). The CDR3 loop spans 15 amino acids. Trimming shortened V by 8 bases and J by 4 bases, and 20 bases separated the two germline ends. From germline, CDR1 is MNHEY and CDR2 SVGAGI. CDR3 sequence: CASLSGLGTGETQYF. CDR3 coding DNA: TGTGCCAGCTTATCGGGACTTGGAACGGGAGAGACCCAGTACTTC.

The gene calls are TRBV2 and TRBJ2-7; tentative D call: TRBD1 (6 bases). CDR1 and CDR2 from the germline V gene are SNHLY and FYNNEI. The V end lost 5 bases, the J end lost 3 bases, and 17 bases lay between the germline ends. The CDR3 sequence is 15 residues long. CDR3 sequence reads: CASSLRTDGSYEQYF. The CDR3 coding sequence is TGTGCCAGCAGTTTAAGGACAGACGGAAGCTACGAGCAGTACTTC. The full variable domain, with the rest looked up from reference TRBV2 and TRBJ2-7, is EPEVTQTPSHQVTQMGQEVILRCVPISNHLYFYWYRQILGQKVEFLVSFYNNEISEKSEIFDDQFSVERPDGSNFTLKIRSTKLEDSAMYFCASSLRTDGSYEQYFGPGTRLTVT.

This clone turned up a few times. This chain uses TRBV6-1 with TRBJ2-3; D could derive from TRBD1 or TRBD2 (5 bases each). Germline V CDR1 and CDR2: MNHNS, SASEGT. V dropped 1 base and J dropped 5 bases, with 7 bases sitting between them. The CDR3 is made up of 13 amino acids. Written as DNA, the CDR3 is TGTGCCAGCAGTGAAGGGGGGATAGATACGCAGTATTTT. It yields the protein CASSEGGIDTQYF.

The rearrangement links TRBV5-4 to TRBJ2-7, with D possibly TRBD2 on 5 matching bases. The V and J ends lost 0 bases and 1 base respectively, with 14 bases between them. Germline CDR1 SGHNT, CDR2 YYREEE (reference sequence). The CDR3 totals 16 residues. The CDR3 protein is CASSLGPYRGSYEQYF. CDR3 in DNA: TGTGCCAGCAGCTTGGGGCCTTATCGCGGGTCCTACGAGCAGTACTTC. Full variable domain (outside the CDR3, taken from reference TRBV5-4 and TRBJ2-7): ETGVTQSPTHLIKTRGQQVTLRCSSQSGHNTVSWYQQALGQGPQFIFQYYREEENGRGNFPPRFSGLQFPNYSSELNVNALELDDSALYLCASSLGPYRGSYEQYFGPGTRLTVT.

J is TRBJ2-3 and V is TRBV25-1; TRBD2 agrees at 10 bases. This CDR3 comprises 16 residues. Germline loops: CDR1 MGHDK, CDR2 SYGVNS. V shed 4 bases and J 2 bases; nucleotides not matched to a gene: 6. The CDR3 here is CASSALAGDDTDTQYF. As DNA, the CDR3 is TGTGCCAGCAGTGCCCTAGCGGGGGACGACACAGATACGCAGTATTTT.

The CDR3 loop reads CASSQGLAGTTGELFF. In nucleotides, the CDR3 is TGCGCCAGCAGCCAAGGACTAGCGGGGACCACCGGGGAGCTGTTTTTT. The chain links TRBV4-3 to TRBJ2-2; 11 bases line up with TRBD2. With V trimmed by 1 base and J by 4 bases, 2 bases remained unmatched. The germline CDR1 and CDR2 sequences are LGHNA and YSLEER. The CDR3 contains 16 residues.

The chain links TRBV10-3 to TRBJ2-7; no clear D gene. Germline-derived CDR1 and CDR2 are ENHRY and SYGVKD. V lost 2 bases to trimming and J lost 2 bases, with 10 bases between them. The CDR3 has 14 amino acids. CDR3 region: CAISEAGDAYEQYF. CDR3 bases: TGTGCCATCAGTGAGGCCGGAGATGCCTACGAGCAGTACTTC.

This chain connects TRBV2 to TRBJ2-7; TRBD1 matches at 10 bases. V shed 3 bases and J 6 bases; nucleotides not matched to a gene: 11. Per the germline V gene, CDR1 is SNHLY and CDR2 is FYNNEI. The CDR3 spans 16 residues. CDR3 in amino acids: CASSESGTGAFPEQYF. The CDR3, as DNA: TGTGCCAGCAGTGAGTCCGGGACAGGGGCGTTCCCCGAGCAGTACTTC.

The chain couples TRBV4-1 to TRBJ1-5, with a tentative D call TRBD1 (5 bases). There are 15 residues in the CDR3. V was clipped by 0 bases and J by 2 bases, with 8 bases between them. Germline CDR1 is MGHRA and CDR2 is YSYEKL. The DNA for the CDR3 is TGCGCCAGCAGCCAAGACAGGGCTGGCAATCAGCCCCAGCATTTT. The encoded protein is CASSQDRAGNQPQHF.

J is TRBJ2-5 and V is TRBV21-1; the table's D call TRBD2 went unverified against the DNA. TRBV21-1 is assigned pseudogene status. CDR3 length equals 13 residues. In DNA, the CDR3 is TGTGCCAGCAGTCCGACTACCCAAGAGACCCAGTACTTC. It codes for CASSPTTQETQYF.

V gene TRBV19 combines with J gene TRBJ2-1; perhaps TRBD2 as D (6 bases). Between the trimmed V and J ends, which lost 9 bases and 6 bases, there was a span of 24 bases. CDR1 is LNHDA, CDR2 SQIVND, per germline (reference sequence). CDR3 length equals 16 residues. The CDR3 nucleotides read TGTGCCAGCAAATACTCAGGACTAAAAAGTTCCAATGAGCAGTTCTTC. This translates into CASKYSGLKSSNEQFF.

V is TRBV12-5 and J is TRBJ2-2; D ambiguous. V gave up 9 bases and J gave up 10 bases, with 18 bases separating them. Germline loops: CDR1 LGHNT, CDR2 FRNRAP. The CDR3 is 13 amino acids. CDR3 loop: CASIAPESEELFF. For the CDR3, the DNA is TGTGCTAGCATAGCTCCTGAGTCCGAGGAGCTGTTTTTT.

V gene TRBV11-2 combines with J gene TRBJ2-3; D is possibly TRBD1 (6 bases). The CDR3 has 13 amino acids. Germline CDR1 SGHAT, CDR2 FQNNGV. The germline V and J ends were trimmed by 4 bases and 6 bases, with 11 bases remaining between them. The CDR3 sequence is CASSWDTSDTQYF. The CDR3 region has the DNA TGTGCCAGCAGCTGGGACACCAGTGATACGCAGTATTTT.

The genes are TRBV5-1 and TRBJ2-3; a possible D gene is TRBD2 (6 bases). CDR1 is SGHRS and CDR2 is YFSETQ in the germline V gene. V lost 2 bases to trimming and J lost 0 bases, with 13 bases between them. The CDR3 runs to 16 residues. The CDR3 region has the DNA TGCGCCAGCAGCTTCTCCCGGGACTCCAGCACAGATACGCAGTATTTT. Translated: CASSFSRDSSTDTQYF.

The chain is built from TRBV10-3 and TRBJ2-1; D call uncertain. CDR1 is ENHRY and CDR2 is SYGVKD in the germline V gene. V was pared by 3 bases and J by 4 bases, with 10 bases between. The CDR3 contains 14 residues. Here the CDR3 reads CAISDPGRYNEQFF. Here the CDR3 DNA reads TGTGCCATCAGTGATCCCGGTCGGTACAATGAGCAGTTCTTC.

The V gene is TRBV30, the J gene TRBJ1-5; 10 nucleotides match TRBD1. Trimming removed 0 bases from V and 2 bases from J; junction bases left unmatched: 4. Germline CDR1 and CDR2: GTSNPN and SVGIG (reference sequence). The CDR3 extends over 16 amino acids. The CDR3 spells CAWSVGTGAGNQPQHF. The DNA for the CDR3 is TGTGCCTGGAGTGTAGGGACAGGGGCCGGCAATCAGCCCCAGCATTTT.

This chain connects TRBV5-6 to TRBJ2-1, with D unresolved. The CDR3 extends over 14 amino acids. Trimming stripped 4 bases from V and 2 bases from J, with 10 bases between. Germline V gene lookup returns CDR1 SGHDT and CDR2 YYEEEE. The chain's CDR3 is CASSPGTPYNEQFF. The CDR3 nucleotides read TGTGCCAGCAGCCCCGGCACTCCCTACAATGAGCAGTTCTTC.

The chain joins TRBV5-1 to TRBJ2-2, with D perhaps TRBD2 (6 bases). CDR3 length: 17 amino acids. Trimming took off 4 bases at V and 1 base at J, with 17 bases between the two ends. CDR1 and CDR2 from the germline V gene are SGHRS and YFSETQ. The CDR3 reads CASSLGAGTENTGELFF. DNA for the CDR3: TGCGCCAGCAGCCTGGGCGCCGGGACTGAGAACACCGGGGAGCTGTTTTTT.

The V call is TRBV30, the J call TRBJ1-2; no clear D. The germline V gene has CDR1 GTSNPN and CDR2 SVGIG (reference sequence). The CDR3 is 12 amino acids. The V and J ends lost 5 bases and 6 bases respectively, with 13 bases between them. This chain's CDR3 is CAWFGFLDGYTF. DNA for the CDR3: TGTGCCTGGTTTGGGTTTTTGGATGGCTACACCTTC.

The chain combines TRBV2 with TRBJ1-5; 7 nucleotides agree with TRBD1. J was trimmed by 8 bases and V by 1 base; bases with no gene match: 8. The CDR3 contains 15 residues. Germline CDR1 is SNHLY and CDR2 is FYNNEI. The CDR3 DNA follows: TGTGCCAGCAGTGAAGAACAGGGGACGGGGAAGCCCCAGCATTTT. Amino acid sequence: CASSEEQGTGKPQHF.

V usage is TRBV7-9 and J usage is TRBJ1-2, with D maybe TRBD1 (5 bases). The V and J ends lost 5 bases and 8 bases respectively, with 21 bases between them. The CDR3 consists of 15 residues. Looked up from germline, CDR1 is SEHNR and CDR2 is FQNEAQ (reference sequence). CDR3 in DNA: TGTGCCAGCAGCCCCTGGGACCCCAGTTACCAAGGCTACACCTTC. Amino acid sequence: CASSPWDPSYQGYTF.

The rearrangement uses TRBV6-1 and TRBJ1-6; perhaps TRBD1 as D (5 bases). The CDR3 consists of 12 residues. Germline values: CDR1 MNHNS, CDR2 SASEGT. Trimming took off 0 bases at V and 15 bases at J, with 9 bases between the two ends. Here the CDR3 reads CASSEAAGGLHF. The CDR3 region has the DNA TGTGCCAGCAGTGAAGCGGCTGGGGGCCTCCACTTT.

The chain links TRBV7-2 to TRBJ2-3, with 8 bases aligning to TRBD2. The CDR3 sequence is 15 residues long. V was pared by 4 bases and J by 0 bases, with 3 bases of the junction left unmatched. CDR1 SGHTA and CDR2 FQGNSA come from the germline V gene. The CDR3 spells CASSWLAGSTDTQYF. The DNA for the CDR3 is TGTGCCAGCAGCTGGTTAGCGGGGAGCACAGATACGCAGTATTTT.

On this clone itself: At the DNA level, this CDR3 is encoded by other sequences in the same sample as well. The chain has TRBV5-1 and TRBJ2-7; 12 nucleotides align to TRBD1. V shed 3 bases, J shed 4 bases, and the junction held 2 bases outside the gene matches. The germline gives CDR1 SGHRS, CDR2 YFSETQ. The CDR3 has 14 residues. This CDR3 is CASSSGQGAYEQYF. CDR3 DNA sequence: TGCGCCAGCAGCTCGGGACAGGGGGCGTACGAGCAGTACTTC. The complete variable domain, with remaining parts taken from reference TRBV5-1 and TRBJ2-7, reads KAGVTQTPRYLIKTRGQQVTLSCSPISGHRSVSWYQQTPGQGLQFLFEYFSETQRNKGNFPGRFSGRQFSNSRSEMNVSTLELGDSALYLCASSSGQGAYEQYFGPGTRLTVT.

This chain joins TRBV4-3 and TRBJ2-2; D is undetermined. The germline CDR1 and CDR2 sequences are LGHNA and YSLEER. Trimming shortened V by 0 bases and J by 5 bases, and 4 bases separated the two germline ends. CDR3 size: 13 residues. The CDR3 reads CASSQDYTGELFF. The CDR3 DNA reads TGCGCCAGCAGCCAAGACTATACCGGGGAGCTGTTTTTT.

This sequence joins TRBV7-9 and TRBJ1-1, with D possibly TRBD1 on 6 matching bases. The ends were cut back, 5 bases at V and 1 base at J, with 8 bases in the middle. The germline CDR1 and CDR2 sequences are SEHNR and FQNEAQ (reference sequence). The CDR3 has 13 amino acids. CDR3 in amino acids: CASSLGANTEAFF. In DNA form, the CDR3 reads TGTGCCAGCAGCCTGGGGGCGAACACTGAAGCTTTCTTT.

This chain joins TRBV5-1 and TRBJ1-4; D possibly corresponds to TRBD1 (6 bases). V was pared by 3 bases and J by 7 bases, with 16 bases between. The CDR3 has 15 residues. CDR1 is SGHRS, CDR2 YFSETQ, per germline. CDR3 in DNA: TGCGCCAGCAGCTGGGGGCAACAGGAAAGTGAAAAACTGTTTTTT. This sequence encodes CASSWGQQESEKLFF.